This T cell receptor beta chain was identified in a study of blood T cell repertoires in COVID-19. Study-wide background: The cDNA or gDNA used as material had been derived from T cells, B-cell-depleted T cells, or PBMCs.

Data came from immunoSEQ multiplex PCR; TCRdb stores just in-frame clones and leaves some out. This table has some 46,000 clones, 70% to 90% appearing once. V trimming: 5 bases; J trimming: 4 bases; junction bases outside the gene matches: 9. Per germline, CDR1 SGHAT and CDR2 FQNNGV. The CDR3 spans 15 residues. The sample was peripheral blood. The gene calls are TRBV11-2 and TRBJ1-1; 8 nucleotides match TRBD1. The TCR originated in a woman of 80 years or more with COVID-19, enrolled during active disease. In nucleotides, the CDR3 is TGTGCCAGCAGCCCGCAGGGGGCCGGGGTCACTGAAGCTTTCTTT. This sequence encodes CASSPQGAGVTEAFF.